This T cell receptor beta chain was retrieved from a study of blood T cell repertoires in COVID-19. Whole-study context: Sources were T cells, B-cell-depleted T cells, or PBMCs; the material itself was cDNA or gDNA.

TCRdb's copy holds only in-frame clones and misses some; the assay was immunoSEQ multiplex PCR. The sample holds 220,000 or so clones, 80% to 95% seen once. This clone has a handful of counts. The V end lost 5 bases, the J end lost 0 bases, and 13 bases lay between the germline ends. Germline V gene lookup returns CDR1 PRHDT and CDR2 FYEKMQ (reference sequence). The CDR3 spans 15 residues. The chain employs TRBV13 and TRBJ1-2; TRBD1 is a possible D gene (6 bases). The TCR sequence derives from a man aged 60-69 years with COVID-19, enrolled during active disease. Input material: peripheral blood. Here the CDR3 DNA reads TGTGCCAGCAGCCCCTACAGGGCACCTAACTATGGCTACACCTTC. Amino acids: CASSPYRAPNYGYTF. Full variable domain (remainder filled in from reference TRBV13 and TRBJ1-2): AAGVIQSPRHLIKEKRETATLKCYPIPRHDTVYWYQQGPGQDPQFLISFYEKMQSDKGSIPDRFSAQQFSDYHSELNMSSLELGDSALYFCASSPYRAPNYGYTFGSGTRLTVV.